The rows below give T cell receptor beta chains drawn from one sample of a study of regulatory T cells in long-lasting Graves disease. From the multiplex PCR reads, TCRdb called clonotypes with MiXCR, one entry per CDR3 protein. The table shows 300,000 or so distinct CDR3 sequences, with 20% occurring only once. Sequenced here: peripheral blood mononuclear cells (PBMCs), sampled when the disease was refractory, from a patient treated with antithyroid drugs. Receptors were obtained from a female donor with Graves disease. Each CDR3 is given with its conserved first and last residue. D genes are given only for firm matches. Part of the rows lack a size; the others show once, few, many or a class for expanded clones.

clone_size	d_call	v_call	j_call	cdr3_aa	cdr3_nt
few	NA	TRBV27	TRBJ1-2	CASRHTRGADGYTF	TGTGCCAGCAGACACACCAGGGGCGCAGATGGCTACACCTTC
many	TRBD1	TRBV5-1	TRBJ1-4	CASRGQGPTNEKLFF	TGCGCCAGCAGGGGACAGGGGCCAACTAATGAAAAACTGTTTTTT
few	NA	TRBV28	TRBJ1-2	CATKGLNGYTF	TGTGCCACAAAGGGACTAAATGGCTACACCTTC
NA	TRBD1	TRBV12-3/TRBV12-4	TRBJ1-1	CASSIRDRGVLFF	TGTGCCAGCAGTATCCGGGACAGGGGGGTTCTATTCTTT
NA	NA	TRBV7-2	TRBJ2-1	CASSLNSRYNEQFF	TGTGCCAGCAGCTTAAACAGTCGGTACAATGAGCAGTTCTTC
many	NA	TRBV20-1	TRBJ1-1	CSAVGGQRELNTEAFF	TGCAGTGCCGTAGGTGGGCAGCGAGAACTGAACACTGAAGCTTTCTTT
few	TRBD1	TRBV20-1	TRBJ1-1	CSALQGVNTEAFF	TGCAGTGCTTTACAGGGGGTGAACACTGAAGCTTTCTTT
many	TRBD1	TRBV28	TRBJ2-7	CAGGQGLTYEQYF	TGTGCCGGGGGACAGGGACTCACCTACGAGCAGTACTTC
few	NA	TRBV5-1	TRBJ2-7	CASSLWKSVAYEQYF	TGCGCCAGCAGCTTGTGGAAGTCGGTCGCCTACGAGCAGTACTTC
few	NA	TRBV3-1	TRBJ1-1	CASSQGGQAYTEAFF	TGTGCCAGCAGCCAAGGGGGTCAGGCCTACACTGAAGCTTTCTTT
many	NA	TRBV24-1	TRBJ1-1	CATADGVNTEAFF	TGTGCCACCGCGGACGGAGTGAACACTGAAGCTTTCTTT